This T cell receptor beta chain was captured by sequencing in a study of T cell repertoires in cytomegalovirus infection. Trimming stripped 7 bases from V and 7 bases from J, with 26 bases between. From germline, CDR1 is SGHVS and CDR2 FQNEAQ. CDR3 length: 17 residues. TCRdb reprocessed the reads via MiXCR and lists one record per CDR3 protein. This table has hundreds of thousands of distinct CDR3 sequences, approximately 7% appearing once. This clonotype was seen more than once but under ten times. The receptor's source is a human donor in good health (CMV status not recorded). Some clones in this sample may be carry-over from other donors' samples. The chain joins TRBV7-8 to TRBJ1-5; D unresolved. Sequencing was performed on PBMCs. CDR3 in DNA: TGTGCCAGCACCCCGAATCTCCCCCCCACACCCGGGCAGCCCCAGCATTTT. Its protein product is CASTPNLPPTPGQPQHF.